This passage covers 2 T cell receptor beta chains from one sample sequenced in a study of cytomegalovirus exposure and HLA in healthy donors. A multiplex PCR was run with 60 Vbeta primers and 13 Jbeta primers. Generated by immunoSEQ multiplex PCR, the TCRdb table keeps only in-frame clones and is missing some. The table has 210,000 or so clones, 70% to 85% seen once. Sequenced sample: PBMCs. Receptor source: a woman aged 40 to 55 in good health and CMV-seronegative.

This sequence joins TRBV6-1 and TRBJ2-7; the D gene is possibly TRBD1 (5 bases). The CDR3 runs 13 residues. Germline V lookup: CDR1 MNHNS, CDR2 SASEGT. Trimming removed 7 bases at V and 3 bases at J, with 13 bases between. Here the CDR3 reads CASTKTDFYEQYF. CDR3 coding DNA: TGTGCCAGCACGAAGACAGACTTCTACGAGCAGTACTTC.

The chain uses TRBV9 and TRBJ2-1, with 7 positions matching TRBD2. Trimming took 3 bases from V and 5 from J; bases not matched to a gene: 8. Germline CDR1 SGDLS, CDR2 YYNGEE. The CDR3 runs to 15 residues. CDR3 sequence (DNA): TGTGCCAGCAGCGGGGGTGGAGCGGGAAACAATGAGCAGTTCTTC. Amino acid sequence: CASSGGGAGNNEQFF.